This T cell receptor beta chain stems from a study of T cell responses to AZD1222 COVID-19 vaccine. Only in-frame clones appear in the TCRdb table, and some are missing; sequencing was by immunoSEQ multiplex PCR. The table shows around 95,000 clones, with 88% occurring only once. This clone was seen a handful of times. Germline CDR1 SGHDT, CDR2 YYEEEE. There are 13 residues in the CDR3. The V gene lost 2 bases and the J gene lost 6 bases, with 12 bases spanning the gap. Source: peripheral blood, taken on day 0 of AZD1222 vaccination. This TCR was sampled from an adult in good health. V usage is TRBV5-6 and J usage is TRBJ2-7; D not certain. CDR3 DNA: TGTGCCAGCAGCTTCCTTCGGGTTAGCGAGCAGTACTTC. This sequence encodes CASSFLRVSEQYF.